This T cell receptor beta chain stems from a study of T cells in Graves' hyperthyroidism and ophthalmopathy. For the study at large: Peripheral blood was obtained at initial diagnosis, preceding any treatment.

Study observations and caveats: Most expanded thyroid clonotypes above 0.001 recurred in blood.

TCR beta CDR3 sequences were amplified from RNA transcripts. First-round RT-PCR targeting the TCR CDR3 was performed with the HTBI primer set. Each CDR3 protein is one row after TCRdb ran MiXCR on the multiplex PCR reads. The sample holds 280,000 or so distinct CDR3 sequences; 15% are singletons and the top ten take around 30%. Any patient presenting with uncontrolled infection, other autoimmune disease, pregnancy or lactation was left out. Any symptoms of ophthalmopathy came after the first hyperthyroidism diagnosis, from which the blood sample dates. Comment on this clonotype: Its antigen is as yet unknown. Germline is not matched at one junction end, which may reflect a read error.

The CDR3 spans 14 residues. Germline V gene sequence: CDR1 SGDLS, CDR2 YYNGEE. The material sequenced was blood. The rearrangement links TRBV9 to TRBJ1-4, with 8 bases identical to TRBD1. This sequence originates from a woman aged 50 to 65 with Graves' hyperthyroidism that later progressed to Graves' ophthalmopathy. CDR3 amino acids: CTSSVSQGGEKLFF. DNA for the CDR3: TGTACCAGCAGCGTGTCACAGGGGGGCGAAAAACTGTTTTTT.